The 19 T cell receptor beta chains listed next were all sequenced from one sample in a study of shared clonotypes between healthy human individuals. Profiled with immunoSEQ multiplex PCR; TCRdb holds only in-frame clones, not every one. The sample holds over 2 million clones, 85% to 95% seen once. Sequencing was done on a sample of naive CD4+ T cells from PBMCs. Subset noted: CD45RA+ positively selected. The receptors here all came from a man younger than 30 in good health. Some clones in this sample may be carry-over from other donors' samples.

The chain joins TRBV6-5 to TRBJ1-1, with TRBD1 as a possible D gene (6 bases). The germline gives CDR1 MNHEY, CDR2 SVGAGI. The CDR3 runs to 13 residues. V lost 6 bases, J lost 4 bases, and 12 bases lay in between. The CDR3 region is CASRPTGSTEAFF. CDR3 nucleotide sequence: TGTGCCAGCAGACCTACAGGGTCCACTGAAGCTTTCTTT.

This chain uses TRBV28 with TRBJ1-2, with unresolved D. The CDR3 contains 14 residues. V was pared by 7 bases and J by 7 bases, with 19 bases between. The germline gives CDR1 MDHEN, CDR2 SYDVKM. CDR3 sequence (DNA): TGTGCCAGCACCCGCCCGCCAATGGGAGTTGGCTACACCTTC. It specifies CASTRPPMGVGYTF.

This CDR3 reads CAISEEGLAGGTDTQYF. Here the CDR3 DNA reads TGTGCCATCAGTGAGGAGGGACTAGCGGGAGGTACAGATACGCAGTATTTT. The rearrangement joins TRBV10-3 to TRBJ2-3, with TRBD2 identical over 15 bases. Germline CDR1 and CDR2: ENHRY and SYGVKD. V dropped 2 bases and J dropped 3; count of bases not matched to a gene: 3. This CDR3 comprises 17 residues.

The rearrangement joins TRBV5-6 to TRBJ2-7, with D perhaps matching TRBD1 (5 bases). V lost 0 bases and J lost 4, with 14 bases in between. Germline CDR1 reads SGHDT; CDR2 reads YYEEEE. The CDR3 runs 15 residues. CDR3 sequence (DNA): TGTGCCAGCAGCTTGGTGGGTCTGGGGCCTTACGAGCAGTACTTC. Protein product: CASSLVGLGPYEQYF.

V and J are TRBV18 and TRBJ1-2; D might be TRBD1 (6 bases). Germline V gene data show CDR1 as KGHSH and CDR2 as LQKENI. The CDR3 is made up of 12 amino acids. V dropped 5 bases and J dropped 8 bases, with 12 bases sitting between them. As DNA, the CDR3 is TGTGCCAGCTCAACTCAGGGGAACGGCTACACCTTC. This sequence encodes CASSTQGNGYTF. The full variable domain, with the rest looked up from reference TRBV18 and TRBJ1-2, is NAGVMQNPRHLVRRRGQEARLRCSPMKGHSHVYWYRQLPEEGLKFMVYLQKENIIDESGMPKERFSAEFPKEGPSILRIQQVVRGDSAAYFCASSTQGNGYTFGSGTRLTVV.

CDR3: CASSLPDPYEQYF. In DNA, the CDR3 is TGCGCCAGCAGCCTCCCGGATCCCTACGAGCAGTACTTC. The chain is built from TRBV5-1 and TRBJ2-7, with D hard to call. The CDR3 is 13 amino acids. V was shortened by 4 bases and J by 2 bases, with 10 bases between the two germline ends. Germline V lookup: CDR1 SGHRS, CDR2 YFSETQ.

The rearrangement joins TRBV7-2 to TRBJ2-2; no clear D. V lost 5 bases and J lost 7, with 17 bases in between. The CDR3 spans 15 residues. The germline V gene has CDR1 SGHTA and CDR2 FQGNSA. The CDR3 DNA reads TGTGCCAGCAGCCCAGGACGGTTGAGTATCGGGGAGCTGTTTTTT. Translation: CASSPGRLSIGELFF.

This clone was observed once. The chain recombines TRBV7-9 with TRBJ2-5; 10 nucleotides match TRBD1. CDR1 and CDR2 from the germline V gene are SEHNR and FQNEAQ (reference sequence). The CDR3 is 15 residues long. V lost 5 bases and J lost 4; bases outside the gene matches: 7. CDR3 sequence: CASSERGQGRETQYF. As DNA, the CDR3 is TGTGCCAGCAGCGAAAGGGGACAGGGGAGAGAGACCCAGTACTTC. Drawing the rest from reference TRBV7-9 and TRBJ2-5, the complete variable domain is DTGVSQNPRHKITKRGQNVTFRCDPISEHNRLYWYRQTLGQGPEFLTYFQNEAQLEKSRLLSDRFSAERPKGSFSTLEIQRTEQGDSAMYLCASSERGQGRETQYFGPGTRLLVL.

The gene calls are TRBV6-6 and TRBJ1-1; D is possibly TRBD1 (5 bases). The CDR3 length is 12 residues. Trimming shortened V by 10 bases and J by 3 bases, and 12 bases separated the two germline ends. Germline V CDR1 and CDR2: MNHNY, SVGAGI (reference sequence). CDR3 region: CATRRGHTEAFF. The DNA of the CDR3 is TGTGCCACCCGAAGGGGCCACACTGAAGCTTTCTTT.

For the CDR3, the DNA is TGTGCCAGCAGCGGGACAGGGATCCGAGCAAACTATGGCTACACCTTC. As protein: CASSGTGIRANYGYTF. The chain combines TRBV9 with TRBJ1-2; 8 bases are shared with TRBD1. This CDR3 has 16 residues. Losses at the gene ends were 3 bases for V and 2 bases for J; bases not matched to a gene: 9. Germline CDR1 and CDR2: SGDLS and YYNGEE.

This chain uses TRBV18 with TRBJ2-1, with TRBD2 matching 9 bases. Germline V gives CDR1 KGHSH, CDR2 LQKENI. The junction had 6 bases not matched to a gene; V was cut back by 2 bases and J by 4 bases. This CDR3 region has 16 residues. This chain's CDR3 is CASSPGLAGRYNEQFF. In nucleotides, the CDR3 is TGTGCCAGCTCACCAGGGCTAGCGGGGCGGTACAATGAGCAGTTCTTC.

This clone has only one observation. The chain employs TRBV19 and TRBJ2-2, with D possibly TRBD1 on 5 matching bases. The CDR3 contains 17 residues. Looked up from germline, CDR1 is LNHDA and CDR2 is SQIVND (reference sequence). The ends were cut back, 6 bases at V and 1 base at J, with 18 bases in the middle. CDR3 amino acids: CASSPTAGSLNTGELFF. The CDR3 nucleotides read TGTGCCAGTAGCCCAACTGCAGGGTCACTGAACACCGGGGAGCTGTTTTTT.

This chain links TRBV6-5 with TRBJ1-2, with TRBD1 as a possible D gene (6 bases). V shed 8 bases and J shed 4 bases, with 14 bases lying between them. The CDR3 consists of 13 residues. CDR1 and CDR2 (germline): MNHEY, SVGAGI. CDR3 coding DNA: TGTGCCAGCGGGGGCCGAGGAGGCTATGGCTACACCTTC. Translation: CASGGRGGYGYTF.

V is TRBV7-3 and J is TRBJ2-1; TRBD1 agrees at 8 bases. Germline V CDR1 and CDR2: SGHTA, FQGTGA. V lost 6 bases, J lost 6 bases, and 10 bases stayed unmatched. The CDR3 length is 15 residues. CDR3 amino acids: CASRVPGQGINEQFF. In nucleotides, the CDR3 is TGTGCCAGCAGGGTACCAGGACAGGGTATCAATGAGCAGTTCTTC. The full variable domain, its missing parts supplied by reference TRBV7-3 and TRBJ2-1, is GAGVSQTPSNKVTEKGKYVELRCDPISGHTALYWYRQSLGQGPEFLIYFQGTGAADDSGLPNDRFFAVRPEGSVSTLKIQRTERGDSAVYLCASRVPGQGINEQFFGPGTRLTVL.

The rearrangement links TRBV29-1 to TRBJ2-4; D unclear. This CDR3 comprises 12 residues. The germline V gene encodes CDR1 SQVTM and CDR2 ANQGSEA. V was clipped by 5 bases and J by 7 bases, with 12 bases between them. CDR3 in DNA: TGCAGCGTTTCTTACAACGGGAACATTCAGTACTTC. It translates to CSVSYNGNIQYF.

The chain has TRBV18 and TRBJ1-1, with D possibly TRBD1 on 6 matching bases. The length of the CDR3 is 13 residues. With 4 bases removed from V and 4 bases from J, the gap between germline ends came to 10 bases. Germline CDR1 and CDR2: KGHSH and LQKENI. The DNA of the CDR3 is TGTGCCAGCTCACAGGGGGGGGTCACTGAAGCTTTCTTT. Encoded protein: CASSQGGVTEAFF.

This clone was picked up one time. The rearrangement uses TRBV18 and TRBJ2-3; D is unresolved. CDR3 length: 14 residues. Between the trimmed V and J ends, which lost 3 bases and 2 bases, there was a span of 9 bases. Germline values: CDR1 KGHSH, CDR2 LQKENI. The CDR3, as DNA: TGTGCCAGCTCACCCTCTTCCCCCACAGATACGCAGTATTTT. Translated: CASSPSSPTDTQYF.

J is TRBJ1-1 and V is TRBV7-7; D unclear. CDR1 is SSHAT, CDR2 FNYEAQ, per germline (reference sequence). V dropped 6 bases and J dropped 1 base, with 9 bases sitting between them. CDR3 length: 13 amino acids. CDR3 sequence reads: CASSYDGNTEAFF. The CDR3 coding sequence is TGTGCCAGCAGTTACGACGGGAACACTGAAGCTTTCTTT.

The chain's CDR3 is CASSSPGLAGFTQYF. CDR3 bases: TGTGCCAGCAGCTCTCCGGGACTAGCGGGTTTCACGCAGTATTTT. The V and J genes are TRBV7-6 and TRBJ2-3; 12 nucleotides agree with TRBD2. Germline CDR1 SGHVS, CDR2 FNYEAQ. This CDR3 spans 15 amino acids. Losses at the gene ends were 4 bases for V and 9 bases for J; bases not matched to a gene: 8.